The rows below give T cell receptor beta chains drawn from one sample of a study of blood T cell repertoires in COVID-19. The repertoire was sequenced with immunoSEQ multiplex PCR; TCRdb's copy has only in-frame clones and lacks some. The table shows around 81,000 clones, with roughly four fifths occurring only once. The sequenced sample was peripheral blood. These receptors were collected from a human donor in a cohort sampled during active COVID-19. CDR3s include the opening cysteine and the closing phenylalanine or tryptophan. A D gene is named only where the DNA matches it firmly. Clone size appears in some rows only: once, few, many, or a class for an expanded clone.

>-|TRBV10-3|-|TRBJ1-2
TGTGCCATCAGTGGCGGGCTTGACTATGGCTACACCTTC
CAISGGLDYGYTF
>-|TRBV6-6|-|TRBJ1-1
TGTGCCAGCAGTTATCTCGACAGGAAAATGAACACTGAAGCTTTCTTT
CASSYLDRKMNTEAFF
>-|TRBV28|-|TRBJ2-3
TGTGCCAGCAGTTTCCTTCTAGTAGGAACGCAGTATTTT
CASSFLLVGTQYF
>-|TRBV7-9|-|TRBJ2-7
TGTGCCAGCAGCCCGGAGTACGAGCAGTACTTC
CASSPEYEQYF
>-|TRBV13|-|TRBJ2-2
TGTGCCAGCAGCTTAAGGAGGGCAGGGGGTATCACCGGGGAGCTGTTTTTT
CASSLRRAGGITGELFF
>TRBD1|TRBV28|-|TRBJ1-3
TGTGCCAGCAGTTTAGGGGGACAGTTCTCTGGAAACACCATATATTTT
CASSLGGQFSGNTIYF
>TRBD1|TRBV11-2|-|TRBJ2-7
TGTGCCAGCAGCTTAGCCCTGGACAGGGGGCGCGAGCAGTACTTC
CASSLALDRGREQYF
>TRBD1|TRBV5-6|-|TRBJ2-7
TGTGCCAGCAGCAGGGACAGAGCCTACGAGCAGTACTTC
CASSRDRAYEQYF
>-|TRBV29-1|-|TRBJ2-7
TGCAGCGTCCTGGCAGGGAACTACGAGCAGTACTTC
CSVLAGNYEQYF
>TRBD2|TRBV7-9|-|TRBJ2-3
TGTGCCAGCAGCTACCTAGCGGGGGGCACAGATACGCAGTATTTT
CASSYLAGGTDTQYF
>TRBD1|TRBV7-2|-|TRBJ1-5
TGTGCCAGCAGCCCCCGACAGGGACCTTACCGAGGGCAGCCCCAGCATTTT
CASSPRQGPYRGQPQHF
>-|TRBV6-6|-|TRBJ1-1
TGTGCCAGCAGTTCACCGGGACAGAACACTGAAGCTTTCTTT
CASSSPGQNTEAFF
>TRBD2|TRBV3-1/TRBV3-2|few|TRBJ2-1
TGTGCCAGCAGCCTCCCGGGACTAGCGGGGGGTACGGAGCAGTTCTTC
CASSLPGLAGGTEQFF
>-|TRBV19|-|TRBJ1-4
TGTGCCAGTAGAACCGCGGGGATTCTTACTAATGAAAAACTGTTTTTT
CASRTAGILTNEKLFF
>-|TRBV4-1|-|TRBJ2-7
TGCGCCAGCAGCCAAACGGACCGCCCGGGGGAGCAGTACTTC
CASSQTDRPGEQYF
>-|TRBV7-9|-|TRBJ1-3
TGTGCCAGCAGCCATTCGACAGGCTCTGGAAACACCATATATTTT
CASSHSTGSGNTIYF
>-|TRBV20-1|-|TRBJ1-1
TGCAGTGCTCAAGAAGCTTTCTTT
CSAQEAFF
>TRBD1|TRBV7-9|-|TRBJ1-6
TGTGCCAGCAGCTTCGGACAGGCAAATTCACCCCTCCACTTT
CASSFGQANSPLHF
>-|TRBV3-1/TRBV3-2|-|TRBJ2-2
TGTGCCAGCAGCCAAGTCGCGTCGGCCGGGGAGCTGTTTTTT
CASSQVASAGELFF
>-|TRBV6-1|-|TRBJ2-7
TGTGCCAGCAGTGAATGGGGGACACAACCTTACGAGCAGTACTTC
CASSEWGTQPYEQYF
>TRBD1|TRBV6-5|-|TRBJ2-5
TGTGCCAGCAGCCCCAGGGACAGGGCGGAGACCCAGTACTTC
CASSPRDRAETQYF
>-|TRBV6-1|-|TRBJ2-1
TGTGCCAGCAGTGAAGGATTCAACTGGAATGAGCAGTTCTTC
CASSEGFNWNEQFF
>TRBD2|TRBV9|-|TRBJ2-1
TGTGCCAGCAGCCCCCGAGGGACTAGCCACAATGAGCAGTTCTTC
CASSPRGTSHNEQFF
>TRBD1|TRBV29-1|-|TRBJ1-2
TGCAGCGCCGGGACAGCTGATGGCTACACCTTC
CSAGTADGYTF
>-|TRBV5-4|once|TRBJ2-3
TGTGCCAGCAGCTTGGTACGCCTAGGAAGCACAGATACGCAGTATTTT
CASSLVRLGSTDTQYF
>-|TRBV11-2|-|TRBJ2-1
TGTGCCAGCAGCTTACAACTAACTAATAATGAGCAGTTCTTC
CASSLQLTNNEQFF
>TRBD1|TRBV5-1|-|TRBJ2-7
TGCGCCAGCAGCTTGGTGGCAGGGGGAACCTACGAGCAGTACTTC
CASSLVAGGTYEQYF
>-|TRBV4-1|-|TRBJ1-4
TGCGCCAGCAGCCAGGAGGGGTATAAACTGTTTTTT
CASSQEGYKLFF